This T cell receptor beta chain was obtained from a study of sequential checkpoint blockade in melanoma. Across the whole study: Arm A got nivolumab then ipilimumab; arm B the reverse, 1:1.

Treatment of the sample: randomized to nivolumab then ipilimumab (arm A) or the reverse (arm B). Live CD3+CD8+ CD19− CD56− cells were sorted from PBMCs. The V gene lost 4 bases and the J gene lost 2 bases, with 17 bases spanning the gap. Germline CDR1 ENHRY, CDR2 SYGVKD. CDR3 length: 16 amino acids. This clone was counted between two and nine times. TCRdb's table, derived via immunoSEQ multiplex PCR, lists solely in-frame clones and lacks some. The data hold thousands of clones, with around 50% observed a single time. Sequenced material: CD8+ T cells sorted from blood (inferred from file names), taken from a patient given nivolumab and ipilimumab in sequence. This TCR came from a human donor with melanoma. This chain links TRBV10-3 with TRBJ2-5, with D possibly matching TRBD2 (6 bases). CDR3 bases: TGTGCCATCAGTGGTTCGAACTTAGCGGATCAAGAGACCCAGTACTTC. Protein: CAISGSNLADQETQYF.